A single sample is the source of the 4 T cell receptor beta chains below, sequenced in a study of blood T cell repertoires in COVID-19. Clones were sequenced by immunoSEQ multiplex PCR, and TCRdb holds only the in-frame ones, with some missing. This table has roughly 38,000 clones, 91% appearing once. Source material: peripheral blood. The origin of the receptors is a man between 50 and 59 years old with active COVID-19.

For the CDR3, the DNA is TGTGCCAGCAGCGTGACAGGGGGTGACACTGAAGCTTTCTTT. The encoded protein is CASSVTGGDTEAFF. The chain couples TRBV9 to TRBJ1-1; 9 bases map to TRBD1. The V segment lost 2 bases and the J segment 3 bases; nucleotides outside the gene matches: 2. CDR1 SGDLS and CDR2 YYNGEE come from the germline V gene. The CDR3 spans 14 residues.

With respect to this clone: The same CDR3 is also encoded by other DNA sequences in this sample. The CDR3 sequence is CASSRDIYNEQFF. In DNA form, the CDR3 reads TGTGCCAGCAGTCGAGACATTTACAATGAGCAGTTCTTC. This chain links TRBV6-5 with TRBJ2-1, with D uncertain. Germline CDR1 reads MNHEY; CDR2 reads SVGAGI. The CDR3 is made up of 13 amino acids. V shed 5 bases and J shed 4 bases, with 9 bases lying between them.

The chain is built from TRBV3-1 (or the pseudogene TRBV3-2) and TRBJ1-2; TRBD1 matches 10 bases. Germline V lookup: CDR1 LGHDT, CDR2 YNNKEL (reference sequence). The CDR3 has 18 amino acids. J lost 7 bases, V lost 0 bases, and 14 bases had no gene match. As DNA, the CDR3 is TGTGCCAGCAGCCAAGATTATTTGGGACAGGGGCCGGGGAGTGGCTACACCTTC. This encodes CASSQDYLGQGPGSGYTF.

CDR3 nucleotides: TGTGCCAGCAGTGAAGGGAGAGGAGGGAATGAGCAGTTCTTC. Protein product: CASSEGRGGNEQFF. This chain links TRBV2 with TRBJ2-1; perhaps TRBD2 as D (6 bases). V lost 1 base and J lost 7, with 11 bases in between. This CDR3 has 14 residues. The germline V gene has CDR1 SNHLY and CDR2 FYNNEI.